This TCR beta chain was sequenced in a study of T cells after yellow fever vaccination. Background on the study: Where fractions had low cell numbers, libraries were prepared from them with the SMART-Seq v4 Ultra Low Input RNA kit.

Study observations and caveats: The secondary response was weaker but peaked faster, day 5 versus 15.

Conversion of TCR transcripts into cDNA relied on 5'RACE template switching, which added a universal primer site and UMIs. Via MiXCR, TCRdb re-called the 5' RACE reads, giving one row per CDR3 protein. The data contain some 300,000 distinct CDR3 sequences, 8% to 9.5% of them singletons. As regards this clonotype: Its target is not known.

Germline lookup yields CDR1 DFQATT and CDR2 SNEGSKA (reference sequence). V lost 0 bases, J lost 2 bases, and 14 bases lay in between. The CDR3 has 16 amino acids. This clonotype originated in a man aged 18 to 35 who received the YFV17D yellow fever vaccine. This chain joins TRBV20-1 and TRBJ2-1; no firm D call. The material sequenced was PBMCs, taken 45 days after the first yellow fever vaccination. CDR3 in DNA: TGCAGTGCTAGAGATTACAAAGGCCGCGCCTACAATGAGCAGTTCTTC. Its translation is CSARDYKGRAYNEQFF.